Here is one TCR beta chain with its context. The antigen is not known. V lost 7 bases, J lost 1 base, and 33 bases lay in between. There are 21 residues in the CDR3. Per the germline V gene, CDR1 is SGHVS and CDR2 is FQNEAQ. immunoSEQ v3.0 was run at survey level. Generated by immunoSEQ multiplex PCR, the TCRdb table keeps only in-frame clones and is missing some. There are fewer than 25,000 clones in the sample; 85% to 90% occur only once, and 3.5% lies in the top ten. This record belongs to a study of long-term antiretroviral therapy in people with HIV. Whole-study results and caveats: Repertoires with HIV possessed tighter CDR3 length spans than those of controls. In the period from 2004 to 2017, blood was collected, possibly under older ART regimens. Clones that had undergone expansion before ART prevailed in the repertoire throughout all time points.

The United States was where all participants with HIV were treated. This receptor was taken from a man in his sixties with HIV. Specimen: unsorted PBMCs, collected 2.3 years after starting antiretroviral therapy. This chain joins TRBV7-8 and TRBJ2-3; D call uncertain. The CDR3 bases are TGTGCCAGCACCTCCCCCCCGCCACTCACCTCGCCGGCTCTGCGCACAGATACGCAGTATTTT. It codes for CASTSPPPLTSPALRTDTQYF.